This T cell receptor beta chain was sequenced in a study of T-cell reconstitution after alpha-beta-depleted transplantation in children. Whole-study findings and limits: Reportedly, only several hundred clones from non-depleted graft cells drove alpha-beta T-cell counts at about two months. In some patients, recipient T cells and intrathymic progenitors surviving conditioning explained high day-60 diversity. Counts and diversity of T cells one year after transplant came mostly from newly produced T cells.

Unique molecular identifiers featured in how the TCRbeta library was prepared. TCRdb re-called the PCR reads with MiXCR, one entry per CDR3 protein. The sample has around 210,000 distinct CDR3 sequences; under 8.5% are singletons. This clonotype was observed at least ten times. Its matching antigen is unknown. This material consisted of PBMCs, taken before TCRalphabeta/CD19-depleted stem cell transplant. The receptor comes from a boy between 2 and 10 years old with acute lymphoblastic leukemia, due to receive a stem cell transplant.

Here the CDR3 reads CASRNPPSGRVYEQYF. The CDR3, as DNA: TGTGCCAGCAGGAACCCCCCTAGCGGGAGGGTTTACGAGCAGTACTTC. The gene calls are TRBV2 and TRBJ2-7, with 12 bases aligning to TRBD2. The CDR3 is made up of 16 amino acids. V shed 6 bases, J shed 4 bases, and the junction held 10 bases outside the gene matches. Germline CDR1 and CDR2: SNHLY and FYNNEI. Drawing the rest from reference TRBV2 and TRBJ2-7, the complete variable domain is EPEVTQTPSHQVTQMGQEVILRCVPISNHLYFYWYRQILGQKVEFLVSFYNNEISEKSEIFDDQFSVERPDGSNFTLKIRSTKLEDSAMYFCASRNPPSGRVYEQYFGPGTRLTVT.